Shown below are 27 T cell receptor beta chains from a single sample sequenced in a study of patients and donors after allogeneic stem cell transplantation. From the RT-PCR reads, TCRdb called clonotypes with MiXCR, one entry per CDR3 protein. The sample comprises 400,000 to 450,000 distinct CDR3 sequences, 16% of which are singletons, and around 7.2% rests with the top ten. The sample consisted of blood, either unsorted or a sorted T cell fraction (not recorded which). Receptors were obtained from a human donor who was either an allogeneic HSCT recipient or a stem cell or donor lymphocyte infusion donor (not recorded which). It is not recorded whose cells these are; they may come from a transplant donor.

This clonotype was counted a few times. The rearrangement links TRBV29-1 to TRBJ1-2; 9 nucleotides agree with TRBD1. This CDR3 is 13 amino acids long. The germline gives CDR1 SQVTM, CDR2 ANQGSEA. Trimming cost V 6 bases and J 7 bases; bases outside gene matches: 9. CDR3 sequence (DNA): TGCAGCGTCCTCGGGACAGGGAGAAGTGGCTACACCTTC. Translated, it gives CSVLGTGRSGYTF.

The chain joins TRBV20-1 to TRBJ2-1; D call uncertain. The V and J ends lost 6 bases and 10 bases respectively, with 16 bases between them. This CDR3 has 12 residues. Germline V gene lookup returns CDR1 DFQATT and CDR2 SNEGSKA (reference sequence). The CDR3 spells CSAARVMSEQFF. CDR3 coding DNA: TGCAGTGCGGCCCGGGTTATGTCAGAGCAGTTCTTC.

This clonotype appeared many times. The chain has TRBV12-5 and TRBJ2-1; 8 bases fit TRBD1. CDR3 length equals 16 residues. V lost 0 bases and J lost 6; bases outside the gene matches: 7. Germline CDR1 and CDR2: LGHNT and FRNRAP. CDR3 protein: CASGLVQDRDLNEQFF. In nucleotides, the CDR3 is TGTGCTAGTGGTTTGGTACAGGACAGGGACCTCAATGAGCAGTTCTTC.

This clonotype was detected only a few times. The genes are TRBV6-6 and TRBJ1-5, with D hard to call. The CDR3 contains 12 residues. V dropped 7 bases and J dropped 6 bases, with 10 bases sitting between them. Germline V gene lookup returns CDR1 MNHNY and CDR2 SVGAGI (reference sequence). The CDR3 here is CASIAPPQPQHF. For the CDR3, the DNA is TGTGCCAGCATCGCCCCCCCTCAGCCCCAGCATTTT.

V gene TRBV18 combines with J gene TRBJ2-6; 9 positions agree with TRBD1. The length of the CDR3 is 18 residues. The germline gives CDR1 KGHSH, CDR2 LQKENI. Germline trimming cut 1 base from V and 0 bases from J; bases unmatched to any gene: 4. CDR3 protein: CASSPQDRGFSGANVLTF. The CDR3 bases are TGTGCCAGCTCACCACAGGACAGGGGCTTCTCTGGGGCCAACGTCCTGACTTTC.

There are a few counts of this clonotype. CDR3 sequence (DNA): TGTGCCAGCAGCTCCCGTCACCTCACGACAGGGGGATACCAAGAGACCCAGTACTTC. It codes for CASSSRHLTTGGYQETQYF. The rearrangement links TRBV7-3 to TRBJ2-5, with 9 positions matching TRBD1. From germline, CDR1 is SGHTA and CDR2 FQGTGA. The CDR3 totals 19 residues. V lost 4 bases, J lost 0 bases, and 15 bases stayed unmatched.

The genes are TRBV29-1 and TRBJ2-3; TRBD2 matches 9 bases. The CDR3 spans 16 residues. The ends lost 5 bases at V and 3 bases at J; junction bases unmatched: 12. The germline gives CDR1 SQVTM, CDR2 ANQGSEA. CDR3 region: CSVTQRGSGGTDTQYF. CDR3 DNA sequence: TGCAGCGTTACCCAACGGGGTAGCGGGGGAACAGATACGCAGTATTTT.

This clonotype was observed a few times. This rearrangement joins TRBV6-2 or TRBV6-3 to TRBJ2-1; D is unresolved. Germline CDR1 reads MNHEY; CDR2 reads SVGEGT. The CDR3 runs 16 residues. The germline V and J ends were trimmed by 3 bases and 0 bases, with 12 bases remaining between them. CDR3 residues: CASSYRRTASYNEQFF. CDR3 sequence (DNA): TGTGCCAGCAGTTATCGGCGTACTGCCTCCTACAATGAGCAGTTCTTC.

This clonotype was found many times. CDR3 amino acids: CSAIRGMNTEAFF. The CDR3 DNA reads as TGCAGTGCAATAAGGGGGATGAACACTGAAGCTTTCTTT. The gene calls are TRBV20-1 and TRBJ1-1; D may be TRBD1 (6 bases). Trimming took 6 bases from V and 0 from J, leaving 11 bases between them. Germline assignment: CDR1 DFQATT and CDR2 SNEGSKA (reference sequence). The CDR3 covers 13 residues.

This chain links TRBV27 with TRBJ2-7; 9 bases are a match to TRBD1. The V and J ends lost 5 bases and 3 bases, in that order; junction bases with no gene match: 11. This CDR3 spans 16 amino acids. Germline lookup yields CDR1 MNHEY and CDR2 SMNVEV (reference sequence). The CDR3 coding sequence is TGTGCCAGCAGTCGCGCACGGGACAGGGTAGACTACGAGCAGTACTTC. Protein product: CASSRARDRVDYEQYF.

This clonotype was recorded a few times. The V and J genes are TRBV4-3 and TRBJ1-1; a weak D match, TRBD1 (5 bases). The germline V gene encodes CDR1 LGHNA and CDR2 YSLEER. Trimming stripped 1 base from V and 3 bases from J, with 12 bases between. The CDR3 runs 15 residues. The CDR3 coding sequence is TGCGCCAGCAGCCAAGGTGGAGGGGACTACACTGAAGCTTTCTTT. Translating gives CASSQGGGDYTEAFF.

There are a few counts of this clonotype. This chain joins TRBV7-9 and TRBJ1-1, with TRBD1 matching over 7 bases. Germline assignment: CDR1 SEHNR and CDR2 FQNEAQ (reference sequence). CDR3 size: 15 residues. Germline trimming cut 5 bases from V and 1 base from J; bases unmatched to any gene: 7. CDR3 protein: CASSLRRTGNTEAFF. CDR3 DNA sequence: TGTGCCAGCAGCCTAAGAAGGACAGGGAACACTGAAGCTTTCTTT.

This clonotype showed up just a few times. The chain joins TRBV4-2 to TRBJ2-2, with 12 bases that match TRBD2. With V trimmed by 0 bases and J by 4 bases, 9 bases remained unmatched. Germline assignment: CDR1 LGHNA and CDR2 YNFKEQ. This CDR3 is 19 amino acids long. The DNA of the CDR3 is TGTGCCAGCAGCCAAGATCTTCCTAGCGGGGGGGCCACCACCGGGGAGCTGTTTTTT. Protein: CASSQDLPSGGATTGELFF.

This clonotype appeared many times. The chain employs TRBV4-1 and TRBJ2-4, with D maybe TRBD2 (5 bases). Looked up from germline, CDR1 is MGHRA and CDR2 is YSYEKL. This CDR3 region has 16 residues. V shed 5 bases and J shed 0 bases, with 14 bases lying between them. CDR3: CASSINSGIAKNIQYF. DNA of the CDR3: TGCGCCAGCAGCATAAACAGCGGAATAGCCAAAAACATTCAGTACTTC.

The chain is built from TRBV7-9 and TRBJ2-1, with D possibly matching TRBD2 (6 bases). The V gene lost 2 bases and the J gene lost 1 base, with 12 bases spanning the gap. CDR1 and CDR2 from the germline V gene are SEHNR and FQNEAQ (reference sequence). The CDR3 sequence is 16 residues long. The CDR3 spells CASSLKLGGSYNEQFF. The CDR3 coding sequence is TGTGCCAGCAGCTTAAAATTGGGGGGTTCCTACAATGAGCAGTTCTTC. The whole variable domain, filled in from reference TRBV7-9 and TRBJ2-1, reads DTGVSQNPRHKITKRGQNVTFRCDPISEHNRLYWYRQTLGQGPEFLTYFQNEAQLEKSRLLSDRFSAERPKGSFSTLEIQRTEQGDSAMYLCASSLKLGGSYNEQFFGPGTRLTVL.

This clonotype was recorded only once. J is TRBJ1-5 and V is TRBV27, with 7 bases that match TRBD1. With 4 bases clipped from V and 5 bases from J, the junction kept 5 bases outside the gene matches. The CDR3 is 14 residues long. CDR1 and CDR2 from the germline V gene are MNHEY and SMNVEV (reference sequence). CDR3 coding DNA: TGTGCCAGCAGTTCGGGACAGCTTTATCAGCCCCAGCATTTT. Its protein product is CASSSGQLYQPQHF.

V usage is TRBV2 and J usage is TRBJ2-1; D may be TRBD2 (5 bases). Trimming stripped 8 bases from V and 0 bases from J, with 14 bases between. CDR1 and CDR2 (germline): SNHLY, FYNNEI. The CDR3 is 15 amino acids. The CDR3 is CASRALRASYNEQFF. CDR3 nucleotide sequence: TGTGCCAGCCGAGCCCTGCGGGCCTCCTACAATGAGCAGTTCTTC.

In this sample, this clonotype turned up a few times. This rearrangement joins TRBV30 to TRBJ2-3; 9 nucleotides agree with TRBD2. The CDR3 extends over 16 amino acids. Trimming cost V 2 bases and J 2 bases; bases outside gene matches: 8. CDR1 and CDR2 (germline): GTSNPN, SVGIG (reference sequence). This CDR3 is CAWSIGTSKYTDTQYF. As DNA, the CDR3 is TGTGCCTGGAGTATTGGGACTAGCAAGTACACAGATACGCAGTATTTT.

The genes are TRBV5-1 and TRBJ2-3; TRBD2 might be the D (5 bases). Germline V gene data show CDR1 as SGHRS and CDR2 as YFSETQ. V was trimmed by 1 base and J by 0 bases, leaving 15 bases between them. The CDR3 runs 17 residues. CDR3 DNA sequence: TGCGCCAGCAGCTTGTTTCCCACGGGATCTAGCACAGATACGCAGTATTTT. Its translation: CASSLFPTGSSTDTQYF.

This clonotype was seen a few times. The chain couples TRBV20-1 to TRBJ1-5; 9 bases are a match to TRBD1. The CDR3 contains 16 residues. V gave up 0 bases and J gave up 5 bases; unmatched junction bases: 8. Germline CDR1 and CDR2: DFQATT and SNEGSKA (reference sequence). CDR3 protein: CSARDAGQGSDQPQHF. The DNA of the CDR3 is TGCAGTGCTAGAGATGCGGGACAGGGATCCGATCAGCCCCAGCATTTT.

Many counts were recorded for this clonotype. The chain couples TRBV4-1 to TRBJ2-7, with 10 nucleotides matching TRBD2. The V gene end was trimmed by 1 base and the J gene end by 7 bases; junction bases not matched to a gene: 10. Germline loops: CDR1 MGHRA, CDR2 YSYEKL. This CDR3 has 16 residues. The CDR3 loop is CASSQGRTSGVEEQYF. As DNA, the CDR3 is TGCGCCAGCAGCCAAGGACGGACTAGCGGTGTGGAAGAGCAGTACTTC.

The genes are TRBV5-1 and TRBJ2-5; 7 bases fit TRBD2. The germline CDR1 and CDR2 sequences are SGHRS and YFSETQ. This CDR3 has 16 amino acids. Trimming cost V 7 bases and J 5 bases; bases outside gene matches: 17. CDR3 loop: CASGPGRGLRFETQYF. The CDR3 DNA reads TGCGCCAGCGGCCCGGGGAGGGGACTTCGGTTCGAGACCCAGTACTTC. The whole variable domain, filled in from reference TRBV5-1 and TRBJ2-5, reads KAGVTQTPRYLIKTRGQQVTLSCSPISGHRSVSWYQQTPGQGLQFLFEYFSETQRNKGNFPGRFSGRQFSNSRSEMNVSTLELGDSALYLCASGPGRGLRFETQYFGPGTRLLVL.

The V and J genes are TRBV25-1 and TRBJ1-1; the D is unclear. Germline CDR1 and CDR2: MGHDK and SYGVNS. Trimming left V 2 bases short and J 6 bases short, with 13 bases between. CDR3 size: 14 residues. CDR3 loop: CASSEPKGYAEAFF. CDR3 nucleotide sequence: TGTGCCAGCAGTGAACCCAAGGGATACGCTGAAGCTTTCTTT.

This clonotype was picked up one time. The chain carries TRBV20-1 and TRBJ1-6; D is unresolved. This CDR3 is 13 amino acids long. CDR1 is DFQATT, CDR2 SNEGSKA, per germline (reference sequence). V was trimmed by 6 bases and J by 8 bases, leaving 14 bases between them. The CDR3 sequence: CSAPRGPHSPLHF. Here the CDR3 DNA reads TGCAGTGCCCCTCGTGGACCCCATTCACCCCTCCACTTT.

The table lists this clonotype with a few counts. The V gene is TRBV7-2, the J gene TRBJ1-2; D unresolved. The V end was cut by 5 bases, the J end by 3 bases, with 13 bases between. CDR1 and CDR2 (germline): SGHTA, FQGNSA. The CDR3 is 14 amino acids. CDR3 amino acids: CASSPDEGYYGYTF. The CDR3 nucleotides read TGTGCCAGCAGCCCGGACGAGGGCTACTATGGCTACACCTTC.

This clonotype was observed a handful of times. V gene TRBV5-1 combines with J gene TRBJ1-6; D remains ambiguous. Germline CDR1 SGHRS, CDR2 YFSETQ. The CDR3 has 17 amino acids. With 3 bases removed from V and 0 bases from J, the gap between germline ends came to 13 bases. This chain's CDR3 is CASSWPSRSSYNSPLHF. CDR3 nucleotides: TGCGCCAGCAGCTGGCCCTCGCGGAGCTCCTATAATTCACCCCTCCACTTT.

This clonotype turned up a few times. The J gene is TRBJ2-1, the V gene TRBV5-1; maybe TRBD2 (5 bases). The CDR3 is 13 residues long. The germline V gene encodes CDR1 SGHRS and CDR2 YFSETQ. Trimming took 6 bases from V and 6 from J, leaving 13 bases between them. DNA of the CDR3: TGCGCCAGCAAGCCCAGCGGACCCAATGAGCAGTTCTTC. Its protein product is CASKPSGPNEQFF.